This is a list of T cell receptor beta chains from one sample in a study of blood T cells in healthy people across ages. Via MiXCR, TCRdb re-called the 5' RACE reads, giving one row per CDR3 protein. The data show about 800,000 distinct CDR3 sequences, around 45% seen once. Sequenced: blood. These receptors originate from a man at least 80 years old in good health. Both conserved end residues are part of each CDR3. A D gene is named only where the DNA matches it firmly. Part of the rows lack a size; the others show once, few, many or a class for expanded clones.

TRBV28	16	NA	TRBD1	TRBJ1-6	TGTGCCAGCAGTTCGGCAGGGGGTTTTCGGAATTCACCCCTCCACTTT	CASSSAGGFRNSPLHF
TRBV14	18	NA	TRBD2	TRBJ2-3	TGTGCCAGCAGCACTATCCTAGCGGGAGGGACTAGCACAGATACGCAGTATTTT	CASSTILAGGTSTDTQYF
TRBV6-5	14	NA	NA	TRBJ1-2	TGTGCCAGCAGACGCTCCGACAGCGTCTATGGCTACACCTTC	CASRRSDSVYGYTF
TRBV12-3/TRBV12-4	18	NA	TRBD2	TRBJ2-7	TGTGCCAGCAGTTTCATTTCTGGCGGGAGAGGCTCCTACAAGGAGCAGTACTTC	CASSFISGGRGSYKEQYF
TRBV12-3/TRBV12-4	13	NA	NA	TRBJ1-2	TGTGCCAGCAGCCAGACGGATGTCTATGGCTACACCTTC	CASSQTDVYGYTF
TRBV7-2	12	NA	NA	TRBJ2-5	TGTGCCAGCGGCCCGTACCAAGAGACCCAGTACTTC	CASGPYQETQYF
TRBV27	16	NA	NA	TRBJ2-4	TGTGCCAGCAGCCCCCGCGTGCAGTGGACCAAAAACATTCAGTACTTC	CASSPRVQWTKNIQYF
TRBV7-6	17	few	NA	TRBJ2-7	TGTGCCAGCAGCTCACCTACTTCTTTAGGGAGCTCCTACGAGCAGTACTTC	CASSSPTSLGSSYEQYF
TRBV29-1	14	NA	TRBD2	TRBJ2-5	TGCAGCGTTCGGACTAGCGGGAGTGGAGAGACCCAGTACTTC	CSVRTSGSGETQYF
TRBV9	16	NA	TRBD2	TRBJ2-1	TGTGTCAGCAGCCTCGGAGTGGGGCTAGCGGGAGATGAGCAGTTCTTC	CVSSLGVGLAGDEQFF
TRBV18	11	many	NA	TRBJ2-1	TGTGCCAGCTCACTTGACTCTGAGCAGTTCTTC	CASSLDSEQFF
TRBV6-6	16	once	NA	TRBJ1-2	TGTGCCAGCAGCCGCGAGAACCCAGGGGTCGGCTATGGCTACACCTTC	CASSRENPGVGYGYTF
TRBV7-2	15	NA	TRBD2	TRBJ2-3	TGTGCCAGCAGCTCGTGGGAGGGCAATCGAGATACGCAGTATTTT	CASSSWEGNRDTQYF
TRBV7-2	15	NA	TRBD2	TRBJ2-1	TGTGCCAGCAGTGGGGGACTAGTGGGACATAATGAGCAGTTCTTC	CASSGGLVGHNEQFF
TRBV5-1	13	few	TRBD2	TRBJ2-5	TGCGCCAGCAGCTGGGGGGGGCAAGAGACCCAGTACTTC	CASSWGGQETQYF
TRBV2	13	NA	NA	TRBJ1-6	TGTGCCAGCAGTGAAATGGCCTTTCATCCCCTCCACTTT	CASSEMAFHPLHF
TRBV20-1	15	few	TRBD2	TRBJ2-7	TGCAGTGCTAGAAGTGCCGGGACTAGCACTTACGAGCAGTACTTC	CSARSAGTSTYEQYF
TRBV28	16	once	NA	TRBJ2-7	TGTGCCAGCAGTTCAGAGGACAGACCCCCTCAACGGAGGCAGTACTTC	CASSSEDRPPQRRQYF
TRBV24-1	13	NA	NA	TRBJ2-7	TGTGCCACCAGTGACACCAATTCCTACGAGCAGTACTTC	CATSDTNSYEQYF
TRBV19	15	NA	NA	TRBJ2-1	TGTGCCAGTAGTCGGGTGGGGGGCATCGGGAATGAGCAGTTCTTC	CASSRVGGIGNEQFF
TRBV10-3	15	NA	TRBD2	TRBJ2-1	TGTGCCATCAGTAAACTAGCGGGAGAGAGCAATGAGCAGTTCTTC	CAISKLAGESNEQFF
TRBV12-3/TRBV12-4	14	few	NA	TRBJ2-7	TGTGCCAGCAGTGTACGGGGGACTGCCTACGAGCAGTACTTC	CASSVRGTAYEQYF
TRBV24-1	15	NA	TRBD1	TRBJ2-7	TGTGCCACCAGTGATACAGGGGGGAAGGTGTACGAGCAGTACTTC	CATSDTGGKVYEQYF
TRBV29-1	14	few	TRBD1	TRBJ2-7	TGCAGCGTTGAACCGGGACAGGGCACCTACGAGCAGTACTTC	CSVEPGQGTYEQYF
TRBV27	16	NA	NA	TRBJ2-6	TGTGCCAGCAGTCCCTTGACAGGCTCTGGGGCCAACGTCCTGACTTTC	CASSPLTGSGANVLTF
TRBV2	14	few	TRBD1	TRBJ2-1	TGTGCCAGCAGGCCTCGGGACAGTAACCATGAGCAGTTCTTC	CASRPRDSNHEQFF
TRBV2	13	NA	NA	TRBJ2-5	TGTGCCAGCTGTGCCCGGGACACTCAGACCCAGTACTTC	CASCARDTQTQYF
TRBV3-1	15	NA	TRBD2	TRBJ2-7	TGTGCCAGCAGCCAAGTGAGACTAGCGACGGGTGAGCAGTACTTC	CASSQVRLATGEQYF
TRBV4-3	13	NA	TRBD1	TRBJ2-7	TGTGCCAGCAGCCGGGACAGGGAGTACGAGCAGTACTTC	CASSRDREYEQYF
TRBV30	16	few	NA	TRBJ2-6	TGTGCCTGGAACAGGGAGGCCCTATCTGGGGCCAACGTCCTGACTTTC	CAWNREALSGANVLTF
TRBV6-1	13	once	NA	TRBJ1-1	TGTGCCAGTACGAGGACAGAGAACACTGAAGCTTTCTTT	CASTRTENTEAFF
TRBV24-1	16	few	TRBD2	TRBJ2-1	TGTGCCACCAGTGACCCCCCTAGCGGAGGGTACAATGAGCAGTTCTTC	CATSDPPSGGYNEQFF
TRBV27	15	NA	NA	TRBJ2-7	TGTGCCAGCAGCAACACGGTCGGGTCCAGGGGCGAGCAGTACTTC	CASSNTVGSRGEQYF
TRBV28	12	NA	NA	TRBJ2-7	TGTGCCACCAAGCGGGACACGTACGAGCAGTACTTC	CATKRDTYEQYF
TRBV6-6	14	NA	TRBD2	TRBJ2-1	TGTGCCAGCAGGCCCCGGGGGGAGTACAATGAGCAGTTCTTC	CASRPRGEYNEQFF
TRBV29-1	13	medium-sized	NA	TRBJ2-3	TGCAGCGTCGTGGGCCGGAGCACAGATACGCAGTATTTT	CSVVGRSTDTQYF
TRBV7-9	16	NA	NA	TRBJ1-1	TGTGCCAGCAGCCCAGGGTCCGGGGGGCGATGGACTGAAGCTTTCTTT	CASSPGSGGRWTEAFF
TRBV6-2/TRBV6-3	17	NA	TRBD1	TRBJ1-5	TGTGCCAGCAGTTACTCACCTGGACAGGGGGCCGTACAGGCCCAGCATTTT	CASSYSPGQGAVQAQHF
TRBV5-1	13	few	NA	TRBJ2-7	TGCGCCAGCAGCTTGGACAGCGCTAACGAGCAGTACTTC	CASSLDSANEQYF
TRBV20-1	15	NA	NA	TRBJ2-3	TGCAGTGCTAGGAATCGATTAGAAACAAGAGGTACGCAGTATTTT	CSARNRLETRGTQYF
TRBV5-1	15	NA	NA	TRBJ1-1	TGCGCCAGCAGCTACCGAGGGGGGCAGGACACTGGAGCTTTCTTT	CASSYRGGQDTGAFF
TRBV29-1	13	NA	TRBD1	TRBJ2-7	TGCAGCGTTGGCCGAACAGGGGCCTACGAGCAGTACTTC	CSVGRTGAYEQYF